Listed below are T cell receptor beta chains from one sample, sequenced in a study of immune evolution from preneoplasia to lung adenocarcinoma. Sequencing was performed with immunoSEQ multiplex PCR; in TCRdb, only in-frame clones are kept and a portion is missing. There are roughly 8,800 clones in the sample; 81% occur only once, and around 3.1% lies in the top ten. The source material was FFPE lung adenocarcinoma in situ tissue. These receptors all come from a person between 70 and 80 years old with lung adenocarcinoma. CDR3s include the opening cysteine and the closing phenylalanine or tryptophan. The order of the fields is CDR3 length, clone size, V gene, J gene, D gene, CDR3 protein, CDR3 DNA. A D gene is named only where the DNA matches it firmly. Only some rows state a clone size, as once, few, many or a class for expanded clones.

13	once	TRBV9	TRBJ1-6	.	CASSVGAGGPLHF	TGTGCCAGCAGCGTAGGGGCGGGGGGCCCCCTCCACTTT
15	once	TRBV5-4	TRBJ2-3	.	CASSPETSLTDTQYF	TGTGCCAGCAGCCCTGAAACTAGCCTAACAGATACGCAGTATTTT
12	.	TRBV30	TRBJ1-6	.	CAWSVMGSPLHF	TGTGCCTGGAGTGTAATGGGTTCACCCCTCCACTTT
15	few	TRBV6-4	TRBJ2-3	TRBD2	CASSEGSGGADTQYF	TGTGCCAGCAGTGAGGGTAGCGGGGGGGCCGATACGCAGTATTTT
14	.	TRBV7-2	TRBJ1-4	.	CASSLSTSNEKLFF	TGTGCCAGCAGCTTATCAACTAGTAATGAAAAACTGTTTTTT
13	.	TRBV6-6	TRBJ2-7	.	CASSYQGGYEQYF	TGTGCCAGCAGTTACCAGGGAGGCTACGAGCAGTACTTC
18	medium-sized	TRBV7-2	TRBJ2-3	TRBD2	CASSGQTSGGSGRDTQYF	TGTGCCAGCAGCGGGCAGACTAGCGGGGGCTCAGGGAGAGATACGCAGTATTTT
15	.	TRBV30	TRBJ1-5	TRBD1	CAWGTTGEGNQPQHF	TGTGCCTGGGGCACGACAGGGGAGGGCAATCAGCCCCAGCATTTT
14	once	TRBV11-1	TRBJ1-1	.	CASRGDGPYTEAFF	TGTGCCAGCAGGGGGGACGGGCCCTACACTGAAGCTTTCTTT
16	.	TRBV2	TRBJ1-4	.	CASSLTGGLEGEKLFF	TGTGCCAGCAGCCTGACTGGAGGTTTAGAGGGTGAAAAACTGTTTTTT
12	.	TRBV7-9	TRBJ2-7	.	CASSPGGHEQYF	TGTGCCAGCAGTCCAGGAGGCCACGAGCAGTACTTC
13	.	TRBV19	TRBJ2-7	TRBD1	CASSGTVHYEQYF	TGTGCCAGTAGCGGGACAGTCCACTACGAGCAGTACTTC
14	.	TRBV28	TRBJ1-2	TRBD1	CASSPYRGSYGYTF	TGTGCCAGCAGCCCTTACAGGGGAAGCTATGGCTACACCTTC
15	.	TRBV7-6	TRBJ2-5	TRBD2	CASSLDASGGQTQYF	TGTGCCAGCAGCTTAGATGCTAGCGGGGGACAGACCCAGTACTTC
14	.	TRBV19	TRBJ2-5	.	CASSMGPMGETQYF	TGTGCCAGTAGTATGGGTCCCATGGGGGAGACCCAGTACTTC
17	.	TRBV7-9	TRBJ1-4	TRBD1	CASSKPGQGARNEKLFF	TGTGCCAGCAGCAAACCGGGACAGGGGGCCCGTAATGAAAAACTGTTTTTT
15	few	TRBV11-3	TRBJ1-4	.	CASASGQSANEKLFF	TGTGCCAGCGCGAGTGGACAGTCGGCTAATGAAAAACTGTTTTTT